A selection of T cell receptor beta chains follows, all from one sample in a study of blood T cell repertoires in COVID-19. Sequenced by immunoSEQ multiplex PCR; TCRdb stores in-frame clones only, minus some. Altogether 190,000 or so clones are present, just under 80% being singletons, with the ten largest covering under 3.5%. Specimen: peripheral blood. The source of these receptors is a woman aged 80 or older with active or convalescent COVID-19. CDR3s leave out the opening cysteine and the closing phenylalanine or tryptophan.

j_call,v_call,cdr3_length,cdr3_aa
TRBJ2-3,TRBV5-4,15,ASSYPTRGKSTDTQY
TRBJ1-2,TRBV19,11,ASSDPGSYGYT
TRBJ2-5,TRBV7-9,11,ASPNDSTETQY
TRBJ1-1,TRBV13,13,ASSHRQGSGTEAF
TRBJ1-2,TRBV28,12,ASSLRQGNYGYT
TRBJ2-5,TRBV6-2/TRBV6-3,10,ASSYSTGTQY
TRBJ1-6,TRBV6-6,20,ASSSLTRRDRKKRAYNSPLH
TRBJ2-7,TRBV9,12,ASSDGTGGYEQY
TRBJ1-2,TRBV2,10,ASSGDRGGYT
TRBJ2-3,TRBV7-9,13,ASSKTGTQADTQY
TRBJ1-1,TRBV19,11,ASSISGSQLAF
TRBJ2-1,TRBV4-1,14,ASSQEVARSYNEQF
TRBJ2-3,TRBV19,12,ASSYGGAGDTQY
TRBJ2-5,TRBV5-1,11,ASSLRGRETQY
TRBJ1-3,TRBV5-6,15,ASSLPRRMSSGNTIY
TRBJ2-3,TRBV5-4,12,ASSSRQGRDTQY
TRBJ2-5,TRBV2,14,ASKFSGGDFRETQY
TRBJ2-7,TRBV30,11,AWTIGQGVRQY
TRBJ2-7,TRBV24-1,10,ATSENQGEQY
TRBJ2-1,TRBV10-3,12,AISESKPRYEQF
TRBJ1-1,TRBV13,12,ASSLVFMNTEAF
TRBJ2-3,TRBV7-2,12,ASSLVFSTDTQY
TRBJ1-2,TRBV3-1/TRBV3-2,12,ASSLTGANNGYT
TRBJ2-4,TRBV9,13,ASSVVGGEGNIQY
TRBJ2-3,TRBV6-5,13,ASSPRDRGTDTQY
TRBJ1-6,TRBV6-5,14,ASSYRRDRYNSPLH
TRBJ2-3,TRBV28,15,ASSPSRGQGAADTQY
TRBJ2-1,TRBV7-2,13,ASSTTSGGAVRQF
TRBJ1-2,TRBV19,9,ASFSPYGYT
TRBJ2-2,TRBV5-1,13,ASSPTESNTGELF
TRBJ2-4,TRBV28,13,ASSSTRVSKNIQY
TRBJ1-2,TRBV6-1,15,ASSDGTGGGWFYGYT
TRBJ1-1,TRBV28,10,AVRQAPSQAF
TRBJ1-2,TRBV19,13,ASSIDYRSNYGYT
TRBJ2-3,TRBV11-2,12,ASSLNRGADTQY
TRBJ1-2,TRBV28,13,ASSFPRGGSYGYT
TRBJ2-5,TRBV6-5,11,ASSYGQVETQY
TRBJ2-2,TRBV5-1,15,ASSLEAMTGGVGELF
TRBJ2-3,TRBV20-1,12,SASGRGITDTQY
TRBJ2-1,TRBV19,12,ASAPGLGYNEQF
TRBJ2-1,TRBV7-9,13,ASRPGLAGVNEQF
TRBJ1-5,TRBV28,14,ASTTLGQGSWQPQH
TRBJ2-1,TRBV19,12,ATQWIAGENEQF
TRBJ2-7,TRBV28,14,ASSLGVAGPAYEQY
TRBJ1-2,TRBV2,12,ASSGPTAIYGYT
TRBJ2-1,TRBV9,12,ASSVASSYNEQF
TRBJ2-1,TRBV5-1,12,ASSPIAVDNEQF
TRBJ1-1,TRBV6-6,12,ASTGAGGDTEAF
TRBJ1-3,TRBV7-8,19,ASSLAATAGGSFRSGNTIY
TRBJ1-1,TRBV7-2,12,ASSSDRSNTEAF
TRBJ2-7,TRBV3-1/TRBV3-2,14,ASSPTSSGGSYEQY
TRBJ1-2,TRBV9,11,ASSETHGGGYT
TRBJ2-5,TRBV5-4,15,ASSPTMAGGDPETQY
TRBJ1-1,TRBV6-5,12,ASSLRGVVTEAF